This passage covers 22 T cell receptor beta chains from one sample sequenced in a study of control samples from healthy donors and cancer patients. Assay used: immunoSEQ multiplex PCR; TCRdb lists only in-frame clones, some missing. Of 130,000 or so clones listed, about 89% are singletons. The sample was blood. These TCRs come from a man aged 45 to 65 in good health.

This clone was counted only a few times. The CDR3 loop is CASTTTGGQNTEAFF. CDR3 DNA: TGTGCCAGCACCACGACAGGGGGCCAGAACACTGAAGCTTTCTTT. The chain couples TRBV9 to TRBJ1-1, with 10 bases matching TRBD1. CDR1 and CDR2 from the germline V gene are SGDLS and YYNGEE. V shed 6 bases, J shed 1 base, and the junction held 6 bases outside the gene matches. CDR3 length: 15 amino acids.

This clone was seen a single time. The rearrangement uses TRBV6-5 and TRBJ1-2, with D tentatively TRBD1 (6 bases). Germline CDR1 reads MNHEY; CDR2 reads SVGAGI. The ends were cut back, 6 bases at V and 4 bases at J, with 12 bases in the middle. CDR3 length: 13 amino acids. CDR3 amino acids: CASSPGRGYGYTF. CDR3 bases: TGTGCCAGCAGCCCGGGCAGGGGCTATGGCTACACCTTC.

V usage is TRBV6-5 and J usage is TRBJ2-3; the D gene is possibly TRBD2 (7 bases). The length of the CDR3 is 14 residues. Germline V gives CDR1 MNHEY, CDR2 SVGAGI. Trimming shortened V by 5 bases and J by 7 bases, and 16 bases separated the two germline ends. The CDR3 spells CASSRGGYENTQYF. CDR3 DNA: TGTGCCAGCAGTAGGGGGGGGTATGAAAATACGCAGTATTTT.

The chain joins TRBV5-5 to TRBJ2-1, with D unclear. With 0 bases removed from V and 2 bases from J, the gap between germline ends came to 12 bases. CDR3 length: 16 residues. Germline V CDR1 and CDR2: SGHKS, YYEKEE (reference sequence). The CDR3 DNA reads as TGTGCCAGCAGCTTGGCTTGGCCCCCAGCCTACAATGAGCAGTTCTTC. Its translation: CASSLAWPPAYNEQFF.

The chain joins TRBV27 to TRBJ2-5; possibly TRBD1 for D (5 bases). Germline V gene data show CDR1 as MNHEY and CDR2 as SMNVEV (reference sequence). The CDR3 loop spans 13 amino acids. The V end was cut by 3 bases, the J end by 5 bases, with 10 bases between. This CDR3 is CASSFKGRETQYF. CDR3 nucleotides: TGTGCCAGCAGTTTCAAGGGGCGGGAGACCCAGTACTTC.

The chain combines TRBV7-2 with TRBJ2-7, with TRBD2 matching 10 bases. The germline V gene has CDR1 SGHTA and CDR2 FQGNSA. Trimming took 4 bases from V and 1 from J; bases not matched to a gene: 7. The length of the CDR3 is 16 residues. DNA for the CDR3: TGTGCCAGCAGCTCGGCACTAGCGGGGCGGTCCTACGAGCAGTACTTC. Translated, it gives CASSSALAGRSYEQYF.

The chain uses TRBV6-1 and TRBJ1-3; D gene unclear. The CDR3 runs to 15 residues. Germline-derived CDR1 and CDR2 are MNHNS and SASEGT. V gave up 2 bases and J gave up 2 bases, with 10 bases separating them. The CDR3 sequence: CASSESEGAGNTIYF. CDR3 nucleotide sequence: TGTGCCAGCAGTGAAAGTGAGGGCGCTGGAAACACCATATATTTT.

The chain combines TRBV19 with TRBJ2-3; no reliable D call. Germline values: CDR1 LNHDA, CDR2 SQIVND (reference sequence). V dropped 11 bases and J dropped 1 base, with 13 bases sitting between them. This CDR3 has 13 amino acids. The CDR3 nucleotides read TGTGCCTCGCGACCCGCGGGCACAGATACGCAGTATTTT. This sequence encodes CASRPAGTDTQYF.

J is TRBJ1-2 and V is TRBV19, with D possibly TRBD1 on 5 matching bases. In germline, CDR1 is LNHDA, CDR2 SQIVND (reference sequence). The CDR3 is made up of 15 amino acids. V shed 5 bases and J shed 0 bases, with 13 bases lying between them. CDR3 DNA sequence: TGTGCCAGTAGTGCAACTCGGGACTCTAACTATGGCTACACCTTC. Its translation is CASSATRDSNYGYTF.

This sequence joins TRBV4-3 and TRBJ2-7, with D maybe TRBD1 (6 bases). CDR3 length: 15 amino acids. Per germline, CDR1 LGHNA and CDR2 YSLEER. Trimming shortened V by 1 base and J by 6 bases, and 16 bases separated the two germline ends. The CDR3 loop is CASSQVIQGWAEQYF. The CDR3 region has the DNA TGCGCCAGCAGCCAAGTTATACAGGGATGGGCCGAGCAGTACTTC.

The chain recombines TRBV9 with TRBJ1-4; D is possibly TRBD1 (5 bases). Trimming pared 3 bases from V and 0 bases from J, leaving 12 bases between. The germline V gene has CDR1 SGDLS and CDR2 YYNGEE. This CDR3 has 16 amino acids. The DNA of the CDR3 is TGTGCCAGCAGCGCAGCAGGGCAATCAACTAATGAAAAACTGTTTTTT. It yields the protein CASSAAGQSTNEKLFF.

V usage is TRBV11-2 and J usage is TRBJ2-7; D uncertain. Germline V lookup: CDR1 SGHAT, CDR2 FQNNGV. Trimming pared 5 bases from V and 6 bases from J, leaving 8 bases between. The CDR3 contains 11 residues. CDR3 nucleotide sequence: TGTGCCAGCAGCCCTGGCCCCGAGCAGTACTTC. Amino acid sequence: CASSPGPEQYF.

The chain uses TRBV29-1 and TRBJ2-7; 7 nucleotides line up with TRBD2. Germline CDR1 reads SQVTM; CDR2 reads ANQGSEA. CDR3 length: 13 residues. V dropped 0 bases and J dropped 2; count of bases not matched to a gene: 1. DNA for the CDR3: TGCAGCGTTGAAGAGGCGGGGGCCTACGAGCAGTACTTC. Translation: CSVEEAGAYEQYF.

The V gene is TRBV10-3, the J gene TRBJ2-3, with D possibly being TRBD1 (5 bases). V was cut by 6 bases and J by 2 bases, with 9 bases left in between. CDR1 and CDR2 (germline): ENHRY, SYGVKD. CDR3 size: 13 residues. The CDR3 reads CAIRTQVTDTQYF. As DNA, the CDR3 is TGTGCCATCAGGACACAGGTCACAGATACGCAGTATTTT.

J is TRBJ1-1 and V is TRBV24-1, with 7 bases that match TRBD1. Trimming took 3 bases from V and 5 from J; bases not matched to a gene: 8. The CDR3 spans 15 residues. The germline gives CDR1 KGHDR, CDR2 SFDVKD. The CDR3 DNA follows: TGTGCCACCAGTGATCCTGCACAGGGGAGGACTGAAGCTTTCTTT. Translation: CATSDPAQGRTEAFF.

The V call is TRBV3-1 (or the pseudogene TRBV3-2), the J call TRBJ1-4; D gene uncertain. CDR3 length: 18 residues. Germline CDR1 LGHDT, CDR2 YNNKEL (reference sequence). V was clipped by 7 bases and J by 9 bases, with 30 bases between them. The CDR3 loop reads CASNLRGGPGTLMKKLFF. Here the CDR3 DNA reads TGTGCCAGCAATCTCAGAGGCGGCCCGGGCACCCTAATGAAAAAACTGTTTTTT.

This clone was observed once. The chain employs TRBV6-5 and TRBJ1-1; weak D call: TRBD1 (5 bases). The CDR3 is 13 residues long. CDR1 and CDR2 from the germline V gene are MNHEY and SVGAGI. Trimming shortened V by 4 bases and J by 4 bases, and 10 bases separated the two germline ends. The CDR3 DNA follows: TGTGCCAGCAGTTGGAAGGGGCTCACTGAAGCTTTCTTT. Its protein is CASSWKGLTEAFF.

This chain connects TRBV5-1 to TRBJ2-3; TRBD1 matches at 7 bases. The germline V gene has CDR1 SGHRS and CDR2 YFSETQ. The ends lost 1 base at V and 3 bases at J; junction bases unmatched: 2. This CDR3 is 14 amino acids long. As DNA, the CDR3 is TGCGCCAGCAGCTTGACAGGGGCAACAGATACGCAGTATTTT. As protein: CASSLTGATDTQYF.

V and J are TRBV30 and TRBJ2-3; TRBD1 matches 11 bases. Germline V lookup: CDR1 GTSNPN, CDR2 SVGIG (reference sequence). J was trimmed by 2 bases and V by 4 bases; bases with no gene match: 5. The CDR3 covers 15 residues. CDR3 nucleotides: TGTGCCTGGACGGGACAGGGGGTGAACACAGATACGCAGTATTTT. Its protein is CAWTGQGVNTDTQYF.

The rearrangement uses TRBV25-1 and TRBJ2-2; 10 nucleotides line up with TRBD1. From germline, CDR1 is MGHDK and CDR2 SYGVNS. V lost 6 bases, J lost 5 bases, and 3 bases stayed unmatched. The CDR3 is made up of 14 amino acids. In DNA form, the CDR3 reads TGTGCCAGCAGGGTGGGACAGGGGACCGGGGAGCTGTTTTTT. As protein: CASRVGQGTGELFF.

V is TRBV7-6 and J is TRBJ1-3; 7 bases line up with TRBD1. This CDR3 spans 16 amino acids. Germline V lookup: CDR1 SGHVS, CDR2 FNYEAQ. After removal of 4 bases from V and 0 bases from J, the junction contained 6 bases not matched to a gene. This chain's CDR3 is CASSSSGTDSGNTIYF. The CDR3 DNA sequence: TGTGCCAGCAGCTCCTCCGGGACAGACTCTGGAAACACCATATATTTT.

The gene calls are TRBV19 and TRBJ1-1; D might be TRBD1 (6 bases). This CDR3 is built from 13 residues. The germline CDR1 and CDR2 sequences are LNHDA and SQIVND (reference sequence). V was trimmed by 5 bases and J by 2 bases, leaving 9 bases between them. The CDR3 loop reads CASSPTGNTEAFF. The CDR3 DNA reads as TGTGCCAGTAGTCCGACAGGTAACACTGAAGCTTTCTTT.